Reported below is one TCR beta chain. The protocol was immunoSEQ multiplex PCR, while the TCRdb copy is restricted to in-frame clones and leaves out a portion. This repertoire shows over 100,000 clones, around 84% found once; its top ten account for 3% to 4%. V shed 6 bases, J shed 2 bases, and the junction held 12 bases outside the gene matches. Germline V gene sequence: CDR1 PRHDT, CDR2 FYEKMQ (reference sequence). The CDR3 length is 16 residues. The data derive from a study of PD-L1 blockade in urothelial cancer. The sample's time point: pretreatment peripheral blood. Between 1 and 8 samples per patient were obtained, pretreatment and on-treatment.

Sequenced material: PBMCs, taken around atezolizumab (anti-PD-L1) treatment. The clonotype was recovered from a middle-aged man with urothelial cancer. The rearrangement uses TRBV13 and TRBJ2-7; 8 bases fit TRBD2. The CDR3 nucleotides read TGTGCCAGCAGAAATACCGAGCGGGAGACGGCCTACGAGCAGTACTTC. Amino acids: CASRNTERETAYEQYF. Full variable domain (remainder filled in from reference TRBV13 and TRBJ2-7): AAGVIQSPRHLIKEKRETATLKCYPIPRHDTVYWYQQGPGQDPQFLISFYEKMQSDKGSIPDRFSAQQFSDYHSELNMSSLELGDSALYFCASRNTERETAYEQYFGPGTRLTVT.